The 27 T cell receptor beta chains listed next were all sequenced from one sample in a study of shared clonotypes between healthy human individuals. Naivety among CD8 cells was defined by CD45RO negativity and positive CCR7 selection, thereby excluding terminally differentiated effector memory CD45RA+ cells. Produced via immunoSEQ multiplex PCR; TCRdb's table is partial and in-frame only. The table lists 2 million to 2.5 million clones, around 96% of them singletons. Sequenced sample: naive CD8+ T cells sorted from blood. The receptors were sampled from a man between 18 and 35 years old in good health.

This chain links TRBV6-6 with TRBJ2-3; the D gene is possibly TRBD1 (5 bases). This CDR3 has 16 amino acids. Germline V gene data show CDR1 as MNHNY and CDR2 as SVGAGI (reference sequence). Deletions cut 5 bases from V and 0 bases from J, with 15 bases between. The CDR3 DNA reads TGTGCCAGCAGTGGCTTTCGACAGCTGAGCACAGATACGCAGTATTTT. It yields the protein CASSGFRQLSTDTQYF.

This chain links TRBV28 with TRBJ2-3; 12 bases are a match to TRBD2. The CDR3 extends over 20 amino acids. J was trimmed by 0 bases and V by 6 bases; bases with no gene match: 16. The V gene's germline CDR1 is MDHEN and CDR2 SYDVKM. Written as DNA, the CDR3 is TGTGCCAGCAGCCCGCCCGGTAAAATTCTAGCGGGGGGGAGCACAGATACGCAGTATTTT. Its translation is CASSPPGKILAGGSTDTQYF. The full variable domain, its missing parts supplied by reference TRBV28 and TRBJ2-3, is DVKVTQSSRYLVKRTGEKVFLECVQDMDHENMFWYRQDPGLGLRLIYFSYDVKMKEKGDIPEGYSVSREKKERFSLILESASTNQTSMYLCASSPPGKILAGGSTDTQYFGPGTRLTVL.

The V gene is TRBV27, the J gene TRBJ1-1, with TRBD1 identical over 10 bases. The CDR3 has 19 residues. CDR1 is MNHEY, CDR2 SMNVEV, per germline (reference sequence). The V gene end was trimmed by 5 bases and the J gene end by 4 bases; junction bases not matched to a gene: 19. In DNA form, the CDR3 reads TGTGCCAGCAGTCCCGTCGTTCCCGGGACAGGGGCCGTGGGCACTGAAGCTTTCTTT. The encoded protein is CASSPVVPGTGAVGTEAFF.

V usage is TRBV6-5 and J usage is TRBJ1-2; 7 nucleotides line up with TRBD1. V shed 2 bases, J shed 3 bases, and the junction held 3 bases outside the gene matches. The CDR3 is made up of 14 amino acids. Germline-derived CDR1 and CDR2 are MNHEY and SVGAGI. As DNA, the CDR3 is TGTGCCAGCAGTTACCAGGGACAGCACTATGGCTACACCTTC. Translated: CASSYQGQHYGYTF.

The chain carries TRBV2 and TRBJ1-2; D is ambiguous. V was cut by 10 bases and J by 6 bases, with 18 bases left in between. This CDR3 comprises 13 residues. CDR1 is SNHLY, CDR2 FYNNEI, per germline. CDR3: CATALEEDNGYTF. The CDR3 region has the DNA TGTGCCACAGCCCTAGAGGAAGATAATGGCTACACCTTC.

The chain employs TRBV27 and TRBJ2-1, with 9 nucleotides matching TRBD2. V was pared by 6 bases and J by 5 bases, with 8 bases of the junction left unmatched. Germline V gene sequence: CDR1 MNHEY, CDR2 SMNVEV (reference sequence). This CDR3 is 15 amino acids long. CDR3 protein: CASRGRTSEDNEQFF. As DNA, the CDR3 is TGTGCCAGCAGGGGCCGGACTAGCGAGGACAATGAGCAGTTCTTC.

The genes are TRBV4-1 and TRBJ1-4; D is possibly TRBD1 (6 bases). Germline V lookup: CDR1 MGHRA, CDR2 YSYEKL. The CDR3 runs 13 residues. Trimming shortened V by 4 bases and J by 8 bases, and 11 bases separated the two germline ends. CDR3 sequence reads: CASSLRGREKLFF. The CDR3 DNA follows: TGCGCCAGCAGCCTACGGGGGCGGGAAAAACTGTTTTTT.

This rearrangement joins TRBV10-2 to TRBJ2-2; D is perhaps TRBD2 (6 bases). The CDR3 is 14 residues long. Deletions cut 8 bases from V and 1 base from J, with 11 bases between. The germline V gene encodes CDR1 WSHSY and CDR2 SAAADI. CDR3 amino acids: CASGPGLNTGELFF. The CDR3 DNA sequence: TGCGCCAGCGGTCCGGGACTGAACACCGGGGAGCTGTTTTTT.

This clone was found once. The gene calls are TRBV2 and TRBJ1-1; tentative D call: TRBD1 (6 bases). Trimming shortened V by 10 bases and J by 5 bases, and 14 bases separated the two germline ends. From germline, CDR1 is SNHLY and CDR2 FYNNEI. This CDR3 spans 12 amino acids. The DNA of the CDR3 is TGTGCCACCTTACCCAGGGGAACTGAAGCTTTCTTT. Protein: CATLPRGTEAFF.

The rearrangement joins TRBV15 to TRBJ2-7; D may be TRBD1 (6 bases). The CDR3 covers 12 residues. The germline V and J ends were trimmed by 4 bases and 4 bases, with 8 bases remaining between them. The germline CDR1 and CDR2 sequences are LNHNV and YYDKDF (reference sequence). The CDR3 DNA sequence: TGTGCCACCAGCATAACAGGGTACGAGCAGTACTTC. Residues: CATSITGYEQYF.

This clone was recorded only once. The chain joins TRBV7-8 to TRBJ2-7, with 8 bases identical to TRBD1. This CDR3 comprises 13 residues. CDR1 and CDR2 from the germline V gene are SGHVS and FQNEAQ. The V and J ends lost 8 bases and 6 bases, in that order; junction bases with no gene match: 9. CDR3 nucleotide sequence: TGTGCCAGCGGCGACAGGGGAACGGTCGAGCAGTACTTC. Translated, it gives CASGDRGTVEQYF.

The chain couples TRBV6-6 to TRBJ2-7; 9 bases match TRBD2. Germline assignment: CDR1 MNHNY and CDR2 SVGAGI (reference sequence). The length of the CDR3 is 13 residues. V trimming: 4 bases; J trimming: 6 bases; junction bases outside the gene matches: 4. The CDR3, as DNA: TGTGCCAGCAGTTCGACAGCGGGGGGCGAGCAGTACTTC. It encodes CASSSTAGGEQYF.

This sequence joins TRBV4-1 and TRBJ1-2; D remains ambiguous. The V and J ends lost 0 bases and 4 bases respectively, with 12 bases between them. The CDR3 length is 15 residues. CDR1 and CDR2 (germline): MGHRA, YSYEKL. CDR3 coding DNA: TGCGCCAGCAGCCAAGATCGGCAGGATCCCTATGGCTACACCTTC. Protein: CASSQDRQDPYGYTF.

The V and J genes are TRBV10-1 and TRBJ1-2, with D unclear. The V gene lost 4 bases and the J gene lost 4 bases, with 19 bases spanning the gap. The CDR3 has 16 residues. The germline V gene encodes CDR1 WNHNN and CDR2 SYGVQD (reference sequence). The CDR3, as DNA: TGCGCCAGCAGTGGGAGTCTTGGAGGATCTTCCTATGGCTACACCTTC. It translates to CASSGSLGGSSYGYTF.

A single count supports this clone. The chain couples TRBV5-8 to TRBJ1-5; D gene unclear. V was pared by 0 bases and J by 0 bases, with 10 bases between. The germline V gene has CDR1 SGHTS and CDR2 YDEGEE. There are 16 residues in the CDR3. The CDR3 here is CASSLEAVYSNQPQHF. The CDR3 DNA reads TGTGCCAGCAGCTTGGAGGCAGTATATAGCAATCAGCCCCAGCATTTT. The full variable domain, in which reference TRBV5-8 and TRBJ1-5 provide the parts outside the CDR3, is EAGVTQSPTHLIKTRGQQATLRCSPISGHTSVYWYQQALGLGLQFLLWYDEGEERNRGNFPPRFSGRQFPNYSSELNVNALELEDSALYLCASSLEAVYSNQPQHFGDGTRLSIL.

The genes are TRBV4-1 and TRBJ2-7; the D is unclear. Trimming shortened V by 0 bases and J by 3 bases, and 15 bases separated the two germline ends. This CDR3 comprises 16 residues. Germline V gene data show CDR1 as MGHRA and CDR2 as YSYEKL. CDR3 amino acids: CASSQDPLGTYYEQYF. The CDR3 DNA is TGCGCCAGCAGCCAAGATCCCCTTGGCACCTACTACGAGCAGTACTTC.

About this clone itself: In the same sample, other DNA sequences code for this CDR3. The chain joins TRBV5-1 to TRBJ2-7; D possibly matches TRBD1 or TRBD2 (5 bases each). With 4 bases removed from V and 2 bases from J, the gap between germline ends came to 10 bases. Germline CDR1 and CDR2: SGHRS and YFSETQ. The CDR3 loop spans 13 amino acids. The CDR3 loop is CASSGGRTYEQYF. CDR3 DNA sequence: TGCGCCAGCAGCGGGGGTAGAACCTACGAGCAGTACTTC.

The V call is TRBV6-1, the J call TRBJ1-6; D is perhaps TRBD1 (6 bases). V was trimmed by 5 bases and J by 1 base, leaving 12 bases between them. Germline lookup yields CDR1 MNHNS and CDR2 SASEGT. The CDR3 covers 16 residues. CDR3: CASSKDDRSYNSPLHF. CDR3 sequence (DNA): TGTGCCAGCAGTAAAGATGACAGGTCCTATAATTCACCCCTCCACTTT.

The J gene is TRBJ1-5, the V gene TRBV9; D unresolved. The CDR3 loop spans 15 amino acids. Trimming took off 3 bases at V and 0 bases at J, with 10 bases between the two ends. Germline CDR1 and CDR2: SGDLS and YYNGEE. The CDR3 DNA follows: TGTGCCAGCAGCGCTTCCGGGAATAGCAATCAGCCCCAGCATTTT. Protein product: CASSASGNSNQPQHF.

The J gene is TRBJ1-6, the V gene TRBV7-2; D might be TRBD1 (6 bases). The germline V and J ends were trimmed by 5 bases and 7 bases, with 12 bases remaining between them. The V gene's germline CDR1 is SGHTA and CDR2 FQGNSA. CDR3 length equals 14 residues. CDR3 amino acids: CASSDTGPNSPLHF. The CDR3 DNA reads as TGTGCCAGCAGCGACACAGGGCCGAATTCACCCCTCCACTTT.

The chain uses TRBV27 and TRBJ2-7; 12 bases agree with TRBD2. Germline V gives CDR1 MNHEY, CDR2 SMNVEV (reference sequence). The V segment lost 10 bases and the J segment 0 bases; nucleotides outside the gene matches: 7. The CDR3 runs to 15 residues. The CDR3 is CATLVTSGSSYEQYF. The CDR3 DNA sequence: TGTGCCACCCTCGTGACTAGCGGGAGCTCCTACGAGCAGTACTTC.

V usage is TRBV2 and J usage is TRBJ2-3; TRBD2 is a possible D gene (5 bases). V was shortened by 2 bases and J by 2 bases, with 11 bases between the two germline ends. Germline CDR1 SNHLY, CDR2 FYNNEI. The CDR3 has 15 residues. The CDR3 DNA follows: TGTGCCAGCAGTGAATGGGTGGAGGTCACAGATACGCAGTATTTT. The encoded protein is CASSEWVEVTDTQYF. The full variable domain, rest sourced from reference TRBV2 and TRBJ2-3, is EPEVTQTPSHQVTQMGQEVILRCVPISNHLYFYWYRQILGQKVEFLVSFYNNEISEKSEIFDDQFSVERPDGSNFTLKIRSTKLEDSAMYFCASSEWVEVTDTQYFGPGTRLTVL.

The chain has TRBV28 and TRBJ1-5, with D perhaps matching TRBD1 (5 bases). CDR1 is MDHEN, CDR2 SYDVKM, per germline. V was pared by 1 base and J by 6 bases, with 10 bases between. The CDR3 consists of 14 residues. CDR3 protein: CASSLSGLRQPQHF. CDR3 in DNA: TGTGCCAGCAGTTTATCAGGGTTGCGTCAGCCCCAGCATTTT.

This rearrangement joins TRBV10-3 to TRBJ1-5, with D unresolved. Germline V gene data show CDR1 as ENHRY and CDR2 as SYGVKD. This CDR3 spans 14 amino acids. V was pared by 10 bases and J by 2 bases, with 15 bases between. The CDR3 DNA reads TGTGCCACCGACGAGATTGAGGGCAATCAGCCCCAGCATTTT. It codes for CATDEIEGNQPQHF.

V and J are TRBV28 and TRBJ2-7; D is unresolved. V was shortened by 5 bases and J by 3 bases, with 17 bases between the two germline ends. CDR1 is MDHEN and CDR2 is SYDVKM in the germline V gene. The CDR3 spans 15 residues. CDR3 nucleotide sequence: TGTGCCAGCAGTCCGGTGTGGGAAGAATTCTACGAGCAGTACTTC. It encodes CASSPVWEEFYEQYF.

This chain uses TRBV18 with TRBJ2-7; D is perhaps TRBD2 (5 bases). Trimming removed 3 bases from V and 2 bases from J, with 14 bases in between. Germline V gives CDR1 KGHSH, CDR2 LQKENI. CDR3 length: 15 residues. The chain's CDR3 is CASSPDSASPYEQYF. The DNA of the CDR3 is TGTGCCAGCTCACCTGACTCCGCTAGCCCCTACGAGCAGTACTTC.

This clone came up once. The chain combines TRBV10-3 with TRBJ2-7; maybe TRBD2 (5 bases). This CDR3 contains 13 residues. Germline V gene lookup returns CDR1 ENHRY and CDR2 SYGVKD. V lost 6 bases and J 2 bases, leaving 11 bases between the germline ends. CDR3: CAISSDSTYEQYF. The CDR3 DNA follows: TGTGCCATCAGCTCGGACTCAACCTACGAGCAGTACTTC.